This record covers a single T cell receptor beta chain. The antigen is not known. With 60 Vbeta and 13 Jbeta primers, the PCR was carried out. Only in-frame clones appear in the TCRdb table, and some are missing; sequencing was by immunoSEQ multiplex PCR. The sample consists of under 200,000 clones, about four fifths of them appearing once. The source of the sample is a study of cytomegalovirus exposure and HLA in healthy donors. General study points: Reportedly, cytomegalovirus status was diagnosed with high sensitivity and specificity.

V was clipped by 6 bases and J by 4 bases; unmatched bases: 4. Germline V CDR1 and CDR2: MDHEN, SYDVKM. The CDR3 covers 13 residues. The origin of this receptor is a woman aged 25 to 45 in good health and CMV-seropositive. The sequenced material came from PBMCs. The rearrangement uses TRBV28 and TRBJ1-1; 8 bases are a match to TRBD1. CDR3 loop: CASSTGGFTEAFF. The CDR3 DNA sequence: TGTGCCAGCAGCACAGGGGGTTTCACTGAAGCTTTCTTT.